Following are 30 T cell receptor beta chains from one sample sequenced in a study of blood T cell repertoires in COVID-19. The assay was immunoSEQ multiplex PCR, and TCRdb's table has in-frame clones only and misses some. The sample holds roughly 160,000 clones; around four fifths are singletons and the top ten take around a fifth. The sequencing input was peripheral blood. Receptor source: a woman in her 70s who had recovered from COVID-19.

The genes are TRBV25-1 and TRBJ1-2; D is ambiguous. The ends were cut back, 2 bases at V and 2 bases at J, with 6 bases in the middle. The CDR3 is made up of 13 amino acids. The germline CDR1 and CDR2 sequences are MGHDK and SYGVNS. The CDR3 DNA follows: TGTGCCAGCAGTGAACTCGGGAACTATGGCTACACCTTC. This gives the protein CASSELGNYGYTF.

The chain links TRBV7-3 to TRBJ2-2; D not certain. V shed 5 bases and J shed 4 bases, with 11 bases lying between them. Germline V gene lookup returns CDR1 SGHTA and CDR2 FQGTGA. This CDR3 spans 14 amino acids. The DNA for the CDR3 is TGTGCCAGCAGCCCTGCGTCGGGCACCGGGGAGCTGTTTTTT. This gives the protein CASSPASGTGELFF.

The rearrangement links TRBV18 to TRBJ1-1; weak D call: TRBD1 (5 bases). CDR1 is KGHSH, CDR2 LQKENI, per germline. The CDR3 extends over 14 amino acids. V lost 3 bases to trimming and J lost 5 bases, with 13 bases between them. Written as DNA, the CDR3 is TGTGCCAGCTCACCGACCTCGGGGGAAACTGAAGCTTTCTTT. As protein: CASSPTSGETEAFF.

Here the CDR3 reads CASSHGGWTGELFF. CDR3 bases: TGTGCCAGCAGCCATGGCGGCTGGACCGGGGAGCTGTTTTTT. The chain recombines TRBV3-1 (or the pseudogene TRBV3-2) with TRBJ2-2; no reliable D call. The germline CDR1 and CDR2 sequences are LGHDT and YNNKEL (reference sequence). V was shortened by 3 bases and J by 5 bases, with 10 bases between the two germline ends. This CDR3 region has 14 residues.

The J gene is TRBJ2-1, the V gene TRBV3-1 (or the pseudogene TRBV3-2); TRBD1 aligns across 10 bases. J was trimmed by 6 bases and V by 6 bases; bases with no gene match: 8. CDR1 is LGHDT and CDR2 is YNNKEL in the germline V gene (reference sequence). The CDR3 runs 15 residues. CDR3 loop: CASREGQGWGNEQFF. The CDR3, as DNA: TGTGCCAGCAGGGAGGGACAGGGGTGGGGCAATGAGCAGTTCTTC.

This clone was observed a few times. The chain has TRBV7-3 and TRBJ1-1, with D hard to call. The CDR3 length is 16 residues. CDR1 and CDR2 (germline): SGHTA, FQGTGA. Trimming stripped 2 bases from V and 3 bases from J, with 16 bases between. The CDR3 nucleotides read TGTGCCAGCAGCTTAGGGATTGCCGGGAGGCACACTGAAGCTTTCTTT. As protein: CASSLGIAGRHTEAFF.

The gene calls are TRBV7-9 and TRBJ1-2, with 11 bases identical to TRBD1. Germline-derived CDR1 and CDR2 are SEHNR and FQNEAQ (reference sequence). J was trimmed by 8 bases and V by 5 bases; bases with no gene match: 13. This CDR3 comprises 16 residues. CDR3 sequence (DNA): TGTGCCAGCAGCCCCCGTAGCGGACAGGGGGCAAGGGGCTACACCTTC. Its protein is CASSPRSGQGARGYTF. The full variable domain, rest sourced from reference TRBV7-9 and TRBJ1-2, is DTGVSQNPRHKITKRGQNVTFRCDPISEHNRLYWYRQTLGQGPEFLTYFQNEAQLEKSRLLSDRFSAERPKGSFSTLEIQRTEQGDSAMYLCASSPRSGQGARGYTFGSGTRLTVV.

This clone is a singleton in its sample. The V call is TRBV4-2, the J call TRBJ1-3; TRBD1 is a possible D gene (5 bases). CDR3 size: 17 residues. V was cut by 4 bases and J by 0 bases, with 16 bases left in between. Germline V lookup: CDR1 LGHNA, CDR2 YNFKEQ. CDR3 DNA: TGTGCCAGCAGCCTGGGTCGGATCGGGGGCTCTGGAAACACCATATATTTT. This gives the protein CASSLGRIGGSGNTIYF.

The rearrangement links TRBV5-1 to TRBJ1-1, with TRBD1 identical over 7 bases. Germline lookup yields CDR1 SGHRS and CDR2 YFSETQ. This CDR3 has 15 amino acids. After removal of 3 bases from V and 5 bases from J, the junction contained 10 bases not matched to a gene. The CDR3 DNA is TGCGCCAGCAGCTACGCACCGCAGGGGGGAACTGAAGCTTTCTTT. Its translation is CASSYAPQGGTEAFF.

This sequence joins TRBV5-1 and TRBJ2-1, with D perhaps TRBD2 (7 bases). Deletions cut 3 bases from V and 1 base from J, with 23 bases between. This CDR3 comprises 19 residues. Germline V CDR1 and CDR2: SGHRS, YFSETQ. The CDR3 DNA is TGCGCCAGCAGCTCCGGTAGGGGGGGGGCGGAACCTTCCTACAATGAGCAGTTCTTC. It specifies CASSSGRGGAEPSYNEQFF.

The chain employs TRBV29-1 and TRBJ1-2; D not certain. Trimming removed 2 bases from V and 2 bases from J, with 6 bases in between. CDR1 and CDR2 from the germline V gene are SQVTM and ANQGSEA. The CDR3 contains 12 residues. CDR3 nucleotides: TGCAGCGTTGAATCTCAGAACTATGGCTACACCTTC. It codes for CSVESQNYGYTF. Together with reference TRBV29-1 and TRBJ1-2, the CDR3 gives the full variable domain: SAVISQKPSRDICQRGTSLTIQCQVDSQVTMMFWYRQQPGQSLTLIATANQGSEATYESGFVIDKFPISRPNLTFSTLTVSNMSPEDSSIYLCSVESQNYGYTFGSGTRLTVV.

V is TRBV4-1 and J is TRBJ2-7; 10 bases are a match to TRBD1. V lost 3 bases and J lost 4; bases outside the gene matches: 9. CDR1 MGHRA and CDR2 YSYEKL come from the germline V gene. This CDR3 is built from 16 residues. The CDR3 sequence: CASSQSTGGLLYEQYF. CDR3 DNA: TGCGCCAGCAGCCAGTCGACAGGGGGCCTCTTGTACGAGCAGTACTTC.

A few counts support this clone. CDR3 bases: TGTGCCTGGAGTGTGGCACAAGAGACCCAGTACTTC. It encodes CAWSVAQETQYF. This chain joins TRBV30 and TRBJ2-5; D gene uncertain. Trimming shortened V by 0 bases and J by 2 bases, and 4 bases separated the two germline ends. Germline lookup yields CDR1 GTSNPN and CDR2 SVGIG (reference sequence). The length of the CDR3 is 12 residues.

V is TRBV9 and J is TRBJ1-2, with D possibly being TRBD1 (5 bases). There are 13 residues in the CDR3. V gave up 7 bases and J gave up 7 bases, with 17 bases separating them. CDR1 is SGDLS, CDR2 YYNGEE, per germline. The CDR3 DNA is TGTGCCAGCGAGGGTGGGGGGACGGCTGGCTACACCTTC. Its protein product is CASEGGGTAGYTF. Full variable domain (rest looked up from reference TRBV9 and TRBJ1-2): DSGVTQTPKHLITATGQRVTLRCSPRSGDLSVYWYQQSLDQGLQFLIQYYNGEERAKGNILERFSAQQFPDLHSELNLSSLELGDSALYFCASEGGGTAGYTFGSGTRLTVV.

Only one count was recorded for this clone. The chain carries TRBV18 and TRBJ2-7; D is possibly TRBD1 (5 bases). V lost 3 bases and J 3 bases, leaving 9 bases between the germline ends. The CDR3 extends over 13 amino acids. CDR1 is KGHSH and CDR2 is LQKENI in the germline V gene. The CDR3 sequence is CASSPTDDYEQYF. For the CDR3, the DNA is TGTGCCAGCTCACCGACAGACGACTACGAGCAGTACTTC.

This clone was counted a single time. V usage is TRBV27 and J usage is TRBJ1-5; unclear D gene. Germline-derived CDR1 and CDR2 are MNHEY and SMNVEV (reference sequence). The CDR3 has 13 amino acids. Trimming took 8 bases from V and 7 from J, leaving 15 bases between them. The CDR3 nucleotides read TGTGCCAGCTCCCTTGAGGGTCAACAGCCCCAGCATTTT. This encodes CASSLEGQQPQHF.

J is TRBJ2-5 and V is TRBV24-1; 11 nucleotides line up with TRBD1. Germline V lookup: CDR1 KGHDR, CDR2 SFDVKD. This CDR3 has 16 residues. Trimming removed 6 bases from V and 1 base from J; junction bases left unmatched: 6. As DNA, the CDR3 is TGTGCCACCAGTCCAGAGGGGACAGGGGGCCAAGAGACCCAGTACTTC. This translates into CATSPEGTGGQETQYF.

The table lists this clone with a count of one. The gene calls are TRBV18 and TRBJ1-2, with D perhaps matching TRBD1 (6 bases). Germline V gene lookup returns CDR1 KGHSH and CDR2 LQKENI. The ends were cut back, 2 bases at V and 8 bases at J, with 15 bases in the middle. The CDR3 consists of 14 residues. The CDR3 spells CASSPVNREGGYTF. CDR3 nucleotides: TGTGCCAGCTCACCAGTTAACAGGGAGGGCGGCTACACCTTC.

This chain joins TRBV7-8 and TRBJ1-4, with D tentatively TRBD1 (6 bases). The CDR3 runs to 17 residues. Trimming took 2 bases from V and 7 from J, leaving 20 bases between them. The germline gives CDR1 SGHVS, CDR2 FQNEAQ. CDR3 sequence reads: CASSLNSGNRVGEKLFF. The CDR3 bases are TGTGCCAGCAGCTTAAACTCGGGGAACAGGGTCGGTGAAAAACTGTTTTTT.

V and J are TRBV5-6 and TRBJ2-3, with a weak D call TRBD1 (5 bases). Per the germline V gene, CDR1 is SGHDT and CDR2 is YYEEEE. Trimming removed 4 bases from V and 4 bases from J, with 7 bases in between. The CDR3 is 12 amino acids. The chain's CDR3 is CASSGAPDTQYF. CDR3 bases: TGTGCCAGCAGCGGGGCGCCAGATACGCAGTATTTT. Together with reference TRBV5-6 and TRBJ2-3, the CDR3 gives the full variable domain: DAGVTQSPTHLIKTRGQQVTLRCSPKSGHDTVSWYQQALGQGPQFIFQYYEEEERQRGNFPDRFSGHQFPNYSSELNVNALLLGDSALYLCASSGAPDTQYFGPGTRLTVL.

The rearrangement joins TRBV5-6 to TRBJ1-4; no clear D gene. The CDR3 extends over 15 amino acids. Per germline, CDR1 SGHDT and CDR2 YYEEEE. V shed 4 bases and J shed 2 bases, with 12 bases lying between them. The CDR3 region is CASSPSGSTNEKLFF. The DNA of the CDR3 is TGTGCCAGCAGCCCGTCGGGGAGTACTAATGAAAAACTGTTTTTT. Variable domain in full (rest from reference TRBV5-6 and TRBJ1-4): DAGVTQSPTHLIKTRGQQVTLRCSPKSGHDTVSWYQQALGQGPQFIFQYYEEEERQRGNFPDRFSGHQFPNYSSELNVNALLLGDSALYLCASSPSGSTNEKLFFGSGTQLSVL.

V gene TRBV6-5 combines with J gene TRBJ1-1; D is unresolved. Trimming pared 1 base from V and 2 bases from J, leaving 5 bases between. The CDR3 extends over 13 amino acids. Germline CDR1 and CDR2: MNHEY and SVGAGI. The CDR3 here is CASSYFGNTEAFF. In DNA, the CDR3 is TGTGCCAGCAGTTACTTCGGTAACACTGAAGCTTTCTTT.

The CDR3 is CASSLRWAGAGTGELFF. CDR3 DNA sequence: TGTGCCAGCAGCTTACGGTGGGCGGGAGCGGGCACCGGGGAGCTGTTTTTT. V usage is TRBV7-3 and J usage is TRBJ2-2, with 7 positions matching TRBD2. This CDR3 has 17 amino acids. Germline CDR1 is SGHTA and CDR2 is FQGTGA. With V trimmed by 2 bases and J by 4 bases, 10 bases remained unmatched. The whole variable domain, filled in from reference TRBV7-3 and TRBJ2-2, reads GAGVSQTPSNKVTEKGKYVELRCDPISGHTALYWYRQSLGQGPEFLIYFQGTGAADDSGLPNDRFFAVRPEGSVSTLKIQRTERGDSAVYLCASSLRWAGAGTGELFFGEGSRLTVL.

This clone was observed a handful of times. The chain combines TRBV28 with TRBJ1-1; tentatively, D is TRBD1 (5 bases). Germline V gene data show CDR1 as MDHEN and CDR2 as SYDVKM. The germline V and J ends were trimmed by 3 bases and 5 bases, with 13 bases remaining between them. This CDR3 contains 14 residues. CDR3 amino acids: CASSFSGGRTEAFF. Written as DNA, the CDR3 is TGTGCCAGCAGTTTTTCCGGGGGTAGGACTGAAGCTTTCTTT.

This rearrangement joins TRBV11-1 to TRBJ1-2; 11 bases match TRBD1. The CDR3 is 15 amino acids. Germline V lookup: CDR1 SGHAT, CDR2 FQDESV (reference sequence). Trimming cost V 5 bases and J 8 bases; bases outside gene matches: 10. This CDR3 reads CASSPQGQGARGYTF. In DNA, the CDR3 is TGTGCCAGCAGCCCCCAAGGACAGGGGGCTCGGGGCTACACCTTC.

With regard to this clone: A read error may produce the germline difference seen at one junction end. CDR3 sequence: CASSVAGTGGETQYF. Written as DNA, the CDR3 is TGTGCCAGCAGCGTAGCCGGGACAGGGGGGGAGACCCAGTACTTC. The V call is TRBV7-2, the J call TRBJ2-5; 11 nucleotides match TRBD1. The CDR3 is 15 amino acids. The germline V gene encodes CDR1 SGHTA and CDR2 FQGNSA. The full variable domain, in which reference TRBV7-2 and TRBJ2-5 provide the parts outside the CDR3, is GAGVSQSPSNKVTEKGKDVELRCDPISGHTALYWYRQSLGQGLEFLIYFQGNSAPDKSGLPSDRFSAERTGGSVSTLTIQRTQQEDSAVYLCASSVAGTGGETQYFGPGTRLLVL.

The chain combines TRBV27 with TRBJ1-2, with D perhaps matching TRBD1 (5 bases). CDR3 length equals 14 residues. V lost 10 bases and J lost 5, with 20 bases in between. CDR1 and CDR2 from the germline V gene are MNHEY and SMNVEV (reference sequence). The CDR3 DNA is TGTGCCACTATGGGTATCAGGGCAGGTTATGGCTACACCTTC. It codes for CATMGIRAGYGYTF.

The chain combines TRBV3-1 (or the pseudogene TRBV3-2) with TRBJ2-3, with D unclear. V shed 3 bases and J shed 6 bases, with 13 bases lying between them. Germline V gene data show CDR1 as LGHDT and CDR2 as YNNKEL (reference sequence). The CDR3 totals 14 residues. CDR3 region: CASSQSATGDTQYF. The CDR3 region has the DNA TGTGCCAGCAGCCAGTCTGCCACCGGGGATACGCAGTATTTT.

The chain couples TRBV7-3 to TRBJ2-1, with 7 bases aligning to TRBD2. Germline V gives CDR1 SGHTA, CDR2 FQGTGA. J was trimmed by 4 bases and V by 5 bases; bases with no gene match: 5. The CDR3 totals 14 residues. CDR3 in DNA: TGTGCCAGCAGCCCCCCGGGGGGATACAATGAGCAGTTCTTC. Translated: CASSPPGGYNEQFF.

The rearrangement joins TRBV19 to TRBJ2-7; 8 nucleotides align to TRBD2. The CDR3 sequence is 19 residues long. From germline, CDR1 is LNHDA and CDR2 SQIVND (reference sequence). Unmatched junction bases numbered 18, after V lost 4 bases and J lost 1 base. Written as DNA, the CDR3 is TGTGCCAGTAGTACCCCACGGACTAGCCCCGGAGGTCAGTCCTACGAGCAGTACTTC. Protein product: CASSTPRTSPGGQSYEQYF.